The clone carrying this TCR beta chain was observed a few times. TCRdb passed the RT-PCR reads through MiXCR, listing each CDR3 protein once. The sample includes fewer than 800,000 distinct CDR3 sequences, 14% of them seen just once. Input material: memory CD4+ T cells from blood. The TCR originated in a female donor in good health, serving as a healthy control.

In DNA, the CDR3 is TGTGCCACCTCCCCGATACACAACTATGGCTACACCTTC. Translated: CATSPIHNYGYTF. The J gene is TRBJ1-2, the V gene TRBV28, with D unresolved. From germline, CDR1 is MDHEN and CDR2 SYDVKM. V lost 10 bases to trimming and J lost 2 bases, with 14 bases between them. The CDR3 runs to 13 residues.